This T cell receptor (beta chain) was captured in a study of healthy donors' naive CD4 and CD8 T cells. Study-wide background: Three donor age groups were sampled: 20-25, 40-50 and 60-70 years; half female. A new alpha primer set targeted every functional IMGT alpha variant. Findings and limits, study-wide: Negatively charged CDR3s marked CD8+ lineage; positively charged CDR3s marked CD4+ lineage.

Deletions cut 4 bases from V and 1 base from J, with 10 bases between. There are 14 residues in the CDR3. The V gene's germline CDR1 is MNHEY and CDR2 SMNVEV (reference sequence). As for this clonotype: Its antigen is currently unknown.

A linear amplification protocol produced the TCR libraries from around 510 ng of total RNA. In the original workflow: 78,000 or so TCR alpha transcripts were sequenced from 5 healthy donors. TCRdb independently ran MiXCR on the reads; one entry per CDR3 protein. TCRdb, not the original authors, processed these V and J calls. Counted here are approximately 200,000 distinct CDR3 sequences, around 80% occurring once; the ten biggest clones make up about 2.3%. The V gene is TRBV27, the J gene TRBJ2-5; the D gene is possibly TRBD2 (6 bases). The sequence was obtained from a pool of human donors in good health; the sample pools cells from several healthy donors. Sequenced sample: naive CD4+ and CD8+ T cells sorted from blood, pooled from several donors. CDR3 DNA sequence: TGTGCCAGCAGTTCCCGGGAGTCCCAAGAGACCCAGTACTTC. This translates into CASSSRESQETQYF.